The present TCR beta chain was sequenced within a study of cytomegalovirus exposure and HLA in healthy donors. PCR was performed using 60 Vbeta and 13 Jbeta primers. In the study's own analysis: Unique TCR beta chains totaled some 88 million in a later count, with roughly 11 million of them shared. Generated by immunoSEQ multiplex PCR, the TCRdb table keeps only in-frame clones and is missing some. D and trimming were read from the DNA, whereas the V and J calls and clone size are those reported in that table. The sample gives roughly 120,000 clones, around three quarters of which show up once; roughly 4.5% is in the top ten. The CDR3 has 14 residues. After removal of 2 bases from V and 4 bases from J, the junction contained 6 bases not matched to a gene. The germline V gene has CDR1 GTSNPN and CDR2 SVGIG (reference sequence).

Source material: PBMCs. The chain couples TRBV30 to TRBJ2-7; 9 nucleotides line up with TRBD1. The TCR was taken from a middle-aged man in good health and CMV-seropositive. For the CDR3, the DNA is TGTGCCTGGAGTCGAGACAGGGGGTTGTACGAGCAGTACTTC. It codes for CAWSRDRGLYEQYF.